The 5 T cell receptor beta chains reported below all come from one sample, sequenced in a study of cytomegalovirus exposure and HLA in healthy donors. Use of 60 Vbeta and 13 Jbeta primers characterized the PCR. Libraries were prepared by immunoSEQ multiplex PCR; TCRdb keeps only in-frame clonotypes and omits some of them. The repertoire holds approximately 150,000 clones, with 84% as singletons. Source material: PBMCs. The source of these receptors is a girl aged 10 to 17 in good health and CMV-seropositive.

V usage is TRBV7-3 and J usage is TRBJ2-5, with 7 bases identical to TRBD1. The germline gives CDR1 SGHTA, CDR2 FQGTGA. Trimming took 5 bases from V and 5 from J; bases not matched to a gene: 8. The CDR3 covers 14 residues. CDR3 sequence: CASSQQGRGETQYF. The CDR3 region has the DNA TGTGCCAGCAGCCAACAGGGGCGCGGGGAGACCCAGTACTTC. The complete variable domain, with remaining parts taken from reference TRBV7-3 and TRBJ2-5, reads GAGVSQTPSNKVTEKGKYVELRCDPISGHTALYWYRQSLGQGPEFLIYFQGTGAADDSGLPNDRFFAVRPEGSVSTLKIQRTERGDSAVYLCASSQQGRGETQYFGPGTRLLVL.

To note about this clone: A read error may produce the germline difference seen at one junction end. The genes are TRBV27 and TRBJ1-2; maybe TRBD1 (6 bases). CDR3 size: 14 residues. Germline CDR1 reads MNHEY; CDR2 reads SMNVEV (reference sequence). The CDR3 DNA reads as TGTGCCAGCAGTCGTACCACAGGGCAAAGAACCCCCTTCTTC. It specifies CASSRTTGQRTPFF.

This clone appeared a single time. V usage is TRBV7-2 and J usage is TRBJ2-5; D is possibly TRBD1 (6 bases). The CDR3 runs to 15 residues. CDR1 SGHTA and CDR2 FQGNSA come from the germline V gene. The germline V and J ends were trimmed by 5 bases and 7 bases, with 20 bases remaining between them. The CDR3 region has the DNA TGTGCCAGCAGCGCGCGAATACAGGGTGGGGGGACCCAGTACTTC. Protein: CASSARIQGGGTQYF.

This clone has only a few counts. The J gene is TRBJ2-1, the V gene TRBV10-3, with D possibly matching TRBD2 (7 bases). Germline assignment: CDR1 ENHRY and CDR2 SYGVKD. This CDR3 is built from 16 residues. V lost 4 bases, J lost 2 bases, and 15 bases lay in between. CDR3 amino acids: CAISASGGGAYNEQFF. The CDR3 coding sequence is TGTGCCATCAGTGCCTCGGGCGGGGGCGCCTACAATGAGCAGTTCTTC.

The table lists this clone with a few counts. The chain links TRBV2 to TRBJ1-1; D possibly corresponds to TRBD1 (5 bases). The CDR3 runs to 13 residues. CDR1 and CDR2 (germline): SNHLY, FYNNEI. Trimming removed 3 bases at V and 8 bases at J, with 13 bases between. CDR3 nucleotide sequence: TGTGCCAGCAGTGACAGGGAGGAAGGGGAAGCTTTCTTT. This sequence encodes CASSDREEGEAFF. Using reference TRBV2 and TRBJ1-1 for the parts outside the CDR3, the full variable domain is EPEVTQTPSHQVTQMGQEVILRCVPISNHLYFYWYRQILGQKVEFLVSFYNNEISEKSEIFDDQFSVERPDGSNFTLKIRSTKLEDSAMYFCASSDREEGEAFFGQGTRLTVV.